The T cell receptor beta chain described here comes from a study of T cell repertoires in cytomegalovirus infection. Study-level background: CMV infection together with matching HLA type was indicated by public TCR beta signatures. Study-wide results and limits: CMV carriers having the relevant HLA were flagged by cumulative public TCR beta family frequency. It was HLA-C-restricted CMV-specific TCR beta clonotypes that dominated the response ex vivo.

In its sample, this clonotype was seen many times. Its antigen remains unknown. TCRdb reprocessed the reads with MiXCR, giving one entry per CDR3 protein. This table holds under 200,000 distinct CDR3 sequences, 8% to 10% found once. The receptor comes from a human donor in good health (CMV status not recorded). Some clones in this sample may be carry-over from other donors' samples. Sequencing used PBMCs.

The CDR3, as DNA: TGTGCCAGTGGCGTCAGGCCCTATGGCTACACCTTC. Translation: CASGVRPYGYTF. V is TRBV12-3 or TRBV12-4 and J is TRBJ1-2; D gene uncertain. CDR3 size: 12 residues. Trimming took 9 bases from V and 4 from J, leaving 12 bases between them.